This entry lists 16 T cell receptor beta chains sequenced from one sample in a study of beta chain features in type 1 diabetes. Of the isolated RNA, all was reverse transcribed, and so the sequenced material was expressed TCRB transcripts. Profiled with immunoSEQ multiplex PCR; TCRdb holds only in-frame clones, not every one. The sample has just over 450,000 clones; roughly 30% are singletons. Sequencing was done on a sample of naive CD4+ T cells from blood. The receptors originated from a man aged 18 to 30 in good health.

This chain connects TRBV6-1 to TRBJ2-7; D is ambiguous. The V end lost 3 bases, the J end lost 0 bases, and 3 bases lay between the germline ends. In germline, CDR1 is MNHNS, CDR2 SASEGT. The CDR3 consists of 12 residues. The CDR3 spells CASSDHSYEQYF. The CDR3 DNA reads as TGTGCCAGCAGTGACCACTCCTACGAGCAGTACTTC.

This clone was detected only a few times. The V call is TRBV29-1, the J call TRBJ1-4; 8 nucleotides agree with TRBD1. CDR1 and CDR2 from the germline V gene are SQVTM and ANQGSEA. The CDR3 length is 14 residues. Trimming at V came to 5 bases and at J to 8 bases, leaving 10 bases not matched to a gene. The DNA of the CDR3 is TGCAGCGTTCTCGAGACAGGGGTAGGGGAAAAACTGTTTTTT. It codes for CSVLETGVGEKLFF. Filled out from reference TRBV29-1 and TRBJ1-4, the complete variable domain reads SAVISQKPSRDICQRGTSLTIQCQVDSQVTMMFWYRQQPGQSLTLIATANQGSEATYESGFVIDKFPISRPNLTFSTLTVSNMSPEDSSIYLCSVLETGVGEKLFFGSGTQLSVL.

V gene TRBV7-3 combines with J gene TRBJ2-1; 8 bases align to TRBD2. Germline CDR1 SGHTA, CDR2 FQGTGA. The J segment lost 7 bases and the V segment lost 2 bases, leaving 10 bases of the junction unmatched. CDR3 size: 16 residues. The CDR3 DNA follows: TGTGCCAGCAGCTTATTGCCCAGCGGGAGTAGGAATGAGCAGTTCTTC. Translated, it gives CASSLLPSGSRNEQFF. The full variable domain, completed using reference TRBV7-3 and TRBJ2-1, is GAGVSQTPSNKVTEKGKYVELRCDPISGHTALYWYRQSLGQGPEFLIYFQGTGAADDSGLPNDRFFAVRPEGSVSTLKIQRTERGDSAVYLCASSLLPSGSRNEQFFGPGTRLTVL.

Concerning this clone: The limits of the CDR3 on the DNA are not certain, so only TCRdb's listed CDR3 is given. This chain joins TRBV30 and TRBJ2-7; TRBD1, the D gene given by the table, was not confirmed from the DNA. The CDR3 is made up of 11 amino acids, end residues included. CDR1 GTSNPN and CDR2 SVGIG come from the germline V gene (reference sequence). CDR3 region: CAWSVGTGIIF.

This clone was picked up a small number of times. The chain carries TRBV6-1 and TRBJ1-2; the D gene is possibly TRBD1 (5 bases). Per germline, CDR1 MNHNS and CDR2 SASEGT. The CDR3 sequence is 15 residues long. V was cut by 8 bases and J by 4 bases, with 20 bases left in between. The chain's CDR3 is CASVGQERGVYGYTF. The CDR3 DNA sequence: TGTGCCAGCGTCGGGCAAGAAAGAGGGGTCTATGGCTACACCTTC.

The table lists this clone with a few counts. The chain joins TRBV6-5 to TRBJ2-6, with D perhaps matching TRBD2 (5 bases). The germline V and J ends were trimmed by 6 bases and 2 bases, with 11 bases remaining between them. This CDR3 contains 15 residues. The germline V gene encodes CDR1 MNHEY and CDR2 SVGAGI. CDR3 coding DNA: TGTGCCAGCAGCCGATTCGGGGCTGGGGCCAACGTCCTGACTTTC. It specifies CASSRFGAGANVLTF.

The gene calls are TRBV2 and TRBJ1-2; D is uncertain. Trimming removed 4 bases from V and 2 bases from J, with 8 bases in between. The CDR3 covers 13 residues. CDR1 and CDR2 (germline): SNHLY, FYNNEI. CDR3 in amino acids: CASSASRNYGYTF. Written as DNA, the CDR3 is TGTGCCAGCAGTGCCTCCAGAAACTATGGCTACACCTTC.

This chain connects TRBV14 to TRBJ2-1, with D hard to call. Deletions cut 1 base from V and 4 bases from J, with 11 bases between. CDR1 and CDR2 (germline): SGHDN, FVKESK. The CDR3 runs 15 residues. The CDR3 nucleotides are TGTGCCAGCAGCCAAGTGATCGGACCTTACAATGAGCAGTTCTTC. This encodes CASSQVIGPYNEQFF.

Of note for this clone: The same CDR3 can be traced to other DNA sequences in this sample. The rearrangement joins TRBV28 to TRBJ2-7, with D unclear. V gave up 2 bases and J gave up 3 bases, with 5 bases separating them. CDR1 is MDHEN, CDR2 SYDVKM, per germline. The CDR3 covers 12 residues. The CDR3 DNA is TGTGCCAGCAGTTTAGTGGGCTACGAGCAGTACTTC. Translating gives CASSLVGYEQYF.

The rearrangement uses TRBV5-6 and TRBJ2-1; the D gene is possibly TRBD2 (5 bases). Per the germline V gene, CDR1 is SGHDT and CDR2 is YYEEEE. V lost 4 bases, J lost 6 bases, and 11 bases lay in between. CDR3 length: 13 amino acids. The CDR3 nucleotides are TGTGCCAGCAGCATGGACTCATCCAATGAGCAGTTCTTC. Translating it yields CASSMDSSNEQFF. The variable domain in full, completed from reference TRBV5-6 and TRBJ2-1, reads DAGVTQSPTHLIKTRGQQVTLRCSPKSGHDTVSWYQQALGQGPQFIFQYYEEEERQRGNFPDRFSGHQFPNYSSELNVNALLLGDSALYLCASSMDSSNEQFFGPGTRLTVL.

The chain joins TRBV29-1 to TRBJ2-1; tentatively, D is TRBD1 (6 bases). Germline V gene sequence: CDR1 SQVTM, CDR2 ANQGSEA. The length of the CDR3 is 15 residues. V was cut by 0 bases and J by 4 bases, with 13 bases left in between. DNA for the CDR3: TGCAGCGTTGAAGATAATCAGGGGCCTTACAATGAGCAGTTCTTC. Amino acids: CSVEDNQGPYNEQFF.

The CDR3 reads CTSSQGLSSYEQYF. CDR3 nucleotide sequence: TGCACCAGCAGCCAAGGACTAAGCTCCTACGAGCAGTACTTC. V is TRBV1 and J is TRBJ2-7; TRBD2 reflects the table's D call only, with no check against the DNA. TRBV1 is annotated as a pseudogene. This CDR3 spans 14 amino acids.

There are a few counts of this clone. The gene calls are TRBV7-9 and TRBJ1-3, with D possibly matching TRBD1 (6 bases). The CDR3 length is 19 residues. Germline V lookup: CDR1 SEHNR, CDR2 FQNEAQ (reference sequence). V was clipped by 4 bases and J by 0 bases, with 22 bases between them. CDR3: CASSYGALLQGYSGNTIYF. For the CDR3, the DNA is TGTGCCAGCAGCTACGGCGCACTCCTCCAGGGGTACTCTGGAAACACCATATATTTT.

This sequence joins TRBV18 and TRBJ2-1; TRBD2 agrees at 11 bases. Germline V lookup: CDR1 KGHSH, CDR2 LQKENI. After removal of 4 bases from V and 6 bases from J, the junction contained 5 bases not matched to a gene. This CDR3 region has 15 residues. The CDR3 DNA reads as TGTGCCAGCTCACAACTAGCGGGAGTGCTCAATGAGCAGTTCTTC. This sequence encodes CASSQLAGVLNEQFF.

CDR3 coding DNA: TGTGCCAGCAGTTTGGCTGGTCAGCCCCAGCATTTT. Protein sequence: CASSLAGQPQHF. V gene TRBV27 combines with J gene TRBJ1-5; no clear D gene. V gave up 3 bases and J gave up 6 bases, with 6 bases separating them. Per germline, CDR1 MNHEY and CDR2 SMNVEV (reference sequence). The CDR3 spans 12 residues.

In its sample, this clone was seen a few times. The chain has TRBV30 and TRBJ2-3; D may correspond to TRBD1 or TRBD2 (6 bases each). CDR3 size: 14 residues. Trimming took off 0 bases at V and 5 bases at J, with 12 bases between the two ends. Germline V gene lookup returns CDR1 GTSNPN and CDR2 SVGIG (reference sequence). In DNA form, the CDR3 reads TGTGCCTGGAGTGTAATGGGGGGCAGAGATACGCAGTATTTT. Translated, it gives CAWSVMGGRDTQYF.